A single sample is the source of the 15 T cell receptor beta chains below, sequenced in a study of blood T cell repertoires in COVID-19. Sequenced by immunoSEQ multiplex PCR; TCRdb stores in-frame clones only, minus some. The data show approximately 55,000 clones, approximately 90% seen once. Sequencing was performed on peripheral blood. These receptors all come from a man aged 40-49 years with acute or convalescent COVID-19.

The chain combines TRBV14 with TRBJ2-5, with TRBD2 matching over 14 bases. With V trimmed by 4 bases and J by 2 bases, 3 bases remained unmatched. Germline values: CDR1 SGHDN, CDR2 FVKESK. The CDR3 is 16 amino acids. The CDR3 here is CASSLRLAGGQETQYF. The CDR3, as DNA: TGTGCCAGCAGCCTCAGACTAGCGGGAGGGCAAGAGACCCAGTACTTC.

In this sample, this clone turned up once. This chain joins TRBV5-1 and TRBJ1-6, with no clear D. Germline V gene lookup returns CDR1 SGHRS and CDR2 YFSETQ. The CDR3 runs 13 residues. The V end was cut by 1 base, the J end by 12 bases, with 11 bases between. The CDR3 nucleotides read TGCGCCAGCAGCTTGTTCCCTCAACAACCCCTCCACTTT. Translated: CASSLFPQQPLHF.

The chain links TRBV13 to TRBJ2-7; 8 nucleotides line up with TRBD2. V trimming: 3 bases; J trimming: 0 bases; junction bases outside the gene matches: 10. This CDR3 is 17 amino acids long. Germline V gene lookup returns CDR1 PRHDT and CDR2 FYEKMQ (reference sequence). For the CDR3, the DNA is TGTGCCAGCAGCTTTCCGGGGGAAGGACTAGCCTCCTACGAGCAGTACTTC. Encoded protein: CASSFPGEGLASYEQYF.

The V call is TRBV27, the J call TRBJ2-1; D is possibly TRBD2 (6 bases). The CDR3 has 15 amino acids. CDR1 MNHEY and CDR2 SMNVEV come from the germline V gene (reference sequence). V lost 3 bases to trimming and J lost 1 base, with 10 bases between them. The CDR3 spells CASSFKDYSYNEQFF. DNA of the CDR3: TGTGCCAGCAGTTTTAAGGACTATTCCTACAATGAGCAGTTCTTC.

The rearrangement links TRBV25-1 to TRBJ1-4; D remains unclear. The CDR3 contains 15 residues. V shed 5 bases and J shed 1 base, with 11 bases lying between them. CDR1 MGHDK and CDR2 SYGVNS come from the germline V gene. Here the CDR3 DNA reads TGTGCCAGCAGTCACGTCACGGGAACTAATGAAAAACTGTTTTTT. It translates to CASSHVTGTNEKLFF.

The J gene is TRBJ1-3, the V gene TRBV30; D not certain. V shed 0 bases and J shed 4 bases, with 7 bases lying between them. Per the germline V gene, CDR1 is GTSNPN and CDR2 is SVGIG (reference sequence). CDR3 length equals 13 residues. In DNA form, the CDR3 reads TGTGCCTGGAGTGTACTTTTGGGAAACACCATATATTTT. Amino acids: CAWSVLLGNTIYF. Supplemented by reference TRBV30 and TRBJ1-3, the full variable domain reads SQTIHQWPATLVQPVGSPLSLECTVEGTSNPNLYWYRQAAGRGLQLLFYSVGIGQISSEVPQNLSASRPQDRQFILSSKKLLLSDSGFYLCAWSVLLGNTIYFGEGSWLTVV.

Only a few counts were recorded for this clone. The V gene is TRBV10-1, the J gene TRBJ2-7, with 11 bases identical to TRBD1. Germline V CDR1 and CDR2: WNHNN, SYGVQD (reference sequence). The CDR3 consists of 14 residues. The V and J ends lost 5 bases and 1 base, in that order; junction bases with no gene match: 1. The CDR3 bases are TGCGCCAGCAGTCGGGACAGGGGGTCCTACGAGCAGTACTTC. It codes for CASSRDRGSYEQYF.

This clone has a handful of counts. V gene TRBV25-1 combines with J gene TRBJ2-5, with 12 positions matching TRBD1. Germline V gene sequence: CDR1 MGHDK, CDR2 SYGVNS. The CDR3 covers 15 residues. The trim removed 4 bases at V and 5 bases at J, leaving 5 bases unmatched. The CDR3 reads CASSGGTGGSETQYF. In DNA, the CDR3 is TGTGCCAGCAGTGGAGGGACAGGGGGCTCGGAGACCCAGTACTTC.

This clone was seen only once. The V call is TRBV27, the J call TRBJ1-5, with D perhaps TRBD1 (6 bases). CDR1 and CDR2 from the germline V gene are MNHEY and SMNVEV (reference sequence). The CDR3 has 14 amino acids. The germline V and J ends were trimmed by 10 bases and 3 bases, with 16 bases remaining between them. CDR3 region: CATRKGGDNQPQHF. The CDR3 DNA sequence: TGTGCCACCAGAAAGGGGGGGGACAATCAGCCCCAGCATTTT.

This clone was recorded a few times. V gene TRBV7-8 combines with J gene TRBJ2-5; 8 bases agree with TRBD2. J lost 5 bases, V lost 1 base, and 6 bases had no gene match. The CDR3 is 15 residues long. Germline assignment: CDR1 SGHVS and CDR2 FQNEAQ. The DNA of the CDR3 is TGTGCCAGCAGCTTAGATCGGGAGGGCTGGGAGACCCAGTACTTC. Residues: CASSLDREGWETQYF.

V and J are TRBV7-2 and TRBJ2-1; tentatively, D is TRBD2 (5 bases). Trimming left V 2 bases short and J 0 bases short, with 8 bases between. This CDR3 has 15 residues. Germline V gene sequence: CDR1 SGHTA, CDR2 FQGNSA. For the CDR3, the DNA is TGTGCCAGCAGCTTAACGGGATCCTCCTACAATGAGCAGTTCTTC. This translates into CASSLTGSSYNEQFF.

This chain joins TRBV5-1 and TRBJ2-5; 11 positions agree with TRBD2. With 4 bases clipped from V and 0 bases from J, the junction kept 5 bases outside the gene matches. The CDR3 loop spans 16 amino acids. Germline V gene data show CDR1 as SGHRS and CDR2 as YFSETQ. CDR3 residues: CASSEKTSGDQETQYF. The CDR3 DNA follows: TGCGCCAGCAGCGAAAAGACTAGCGGGGACCAAGAGACCCAGTACTTC.

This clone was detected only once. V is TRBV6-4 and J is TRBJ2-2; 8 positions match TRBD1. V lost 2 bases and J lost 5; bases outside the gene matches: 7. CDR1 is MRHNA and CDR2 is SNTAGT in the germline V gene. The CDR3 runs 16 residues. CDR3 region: CASSDGVRGQTGELFF. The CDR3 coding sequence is TGTGCCAGCAGTGACGGTGTCAGGGGGCAGACCGGGGAGCTGTTTTTT.

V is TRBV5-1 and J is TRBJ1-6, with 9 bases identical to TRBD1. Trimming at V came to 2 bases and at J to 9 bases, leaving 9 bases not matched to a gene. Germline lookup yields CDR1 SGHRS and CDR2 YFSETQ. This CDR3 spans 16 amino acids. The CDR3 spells CASSFAGQGSGSPLHF. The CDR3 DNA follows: TGCGCCAGCAGCTTTGCGGGACAGGGATCTGGTTCACCCCTCCACTTT.

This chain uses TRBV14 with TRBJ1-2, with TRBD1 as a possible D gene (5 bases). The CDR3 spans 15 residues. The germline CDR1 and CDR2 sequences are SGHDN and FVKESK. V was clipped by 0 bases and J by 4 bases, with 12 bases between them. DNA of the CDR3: TGTGCCAGCAGCCAAGATCCCAGGGCTGGCTATGGCTACACCTTC. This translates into CASSQDPRAGYGYTF.